This T cell receptor (beta chain) emerged from a study of blood T cell repertoires in COVID-19. Study overall: COVID-19 samples from acute and convalescent phases originated in the United States, Italy and Spain. PBMCs, B-cell-depleted T cells, or T cells provided the cDNA or gDNA that made up the material.

Cohorts were determined from participant-reported clinical history. Method: immunoSEQ multiplex PCR; TCRdb's copy keeps in-frame clones and lacks some. The sample carries more than 250,000 clones, approximately 92% recorded once. Germline values: CDR1 KGHSH, CDR2 LQKENI. The CDR3 is 16 amino acids. With 0 bases removed from V and 6 bases from J, the gap between germline ends came to 14 bases. The specimen sequenced was PBMCs or T cells enriched from blood (not recorded which). The rearrangement uses TRBV18 and TRBJ2-2; tentatively, D is TRBD2 (5 bases). This clonotype originated in a woman between 25 and 40 years old who had recovered from COVID-19. The CDR3 reads CASSPPIIRGSGELFF. The DNA for the CDR3 is TGTGCCAGCTCACCACCAATCATTCGGGGATCCGGGGAGCTGTTTTTT.